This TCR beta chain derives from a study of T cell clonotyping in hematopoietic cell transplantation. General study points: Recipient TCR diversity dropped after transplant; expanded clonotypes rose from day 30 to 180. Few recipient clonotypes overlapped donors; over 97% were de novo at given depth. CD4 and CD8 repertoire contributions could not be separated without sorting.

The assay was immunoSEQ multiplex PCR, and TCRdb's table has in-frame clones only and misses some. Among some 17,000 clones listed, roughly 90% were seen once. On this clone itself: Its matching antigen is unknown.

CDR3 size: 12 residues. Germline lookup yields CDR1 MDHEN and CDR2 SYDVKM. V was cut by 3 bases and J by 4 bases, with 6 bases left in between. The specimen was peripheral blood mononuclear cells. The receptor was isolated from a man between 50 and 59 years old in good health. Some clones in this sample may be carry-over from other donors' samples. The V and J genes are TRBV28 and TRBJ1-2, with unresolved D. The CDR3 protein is CASSLIRYGYTF. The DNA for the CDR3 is TGTGCCAGCAGTTTGATCCGCTATGGCTACACCTTC.